The 18 T cell receptor beta chains below all came from one sample that was sequenced in a study of identifying expanded T cells in peripheral blood. Profiled with immunoSEQ multiplex PCR; TCRdb holds only in-frame clones, not every one. The sample yields some 90,000 clones, approximately 83% seen once. Sequencing used blood. These receptors all stem from a person between 18 and 75 years old in good health.

The chain is built from TRBV2 and TRBJ2-7, with 10 nucleotides matching TRBD1. Germline-derived CDR1 and CDR2 are SNHLY and FYNNEI. The J segment lost 7 bases and the V segment lost 6 bases, leaving 15 bases of the junction unmatched. The CDR3 has 16 amino acids. The DNA for the CDR3 is TGTGCCAGCAGGCCGGGACAGGGGCCCTCTTGGGTGGAGCAGTACTTC. Translating it yields CASRPGQGPSWVEQYF.

This sequence joins TRBV5-1 and TRBJ2-7; D is ambiguous. The CDR3 has 14 amino acids. V dropped 2 bases and J dropped 5 bases, with 14 bases sitting between them. The V gene's germline CDR1 is SGHRS and CDR2 YFSETQ. The CDR3 sequence: CASSFDNSWDEQYF. Written as DNA, the CDR3 is TGCGCCAGCAGCTTTGACAACTCGTGGGACGAGCAGTACTTC. The entire variable domain, with the rest obtained from reference TRBV5-1 and TRBJ2-7, is as follows: KAGVTQTPRYLIKTRGQQVTLSCSPISGHRSVSWYQQTPGQGLQFLFEYFSETQRNKGNFPGRFSGRQFSNSRSEMNVSTLELGDSALYLCASSFDNSWDEQYFGPGTRLTVT.

The chain combines TRBV2 with TRBJ1-3; D is perhaps TRBD1 (6 bases). V lost 0 bases to trimming and J lost 0 bases, with 6 bases between them. The CDR3 loop spans 15 amino acids. The germline V gene has CDR1 SNHLY and CDR2 FYNNEI. In DNA, the CDR3 is TGTGCCAGCAGTGAAGCGACAGGCTCTGGAAACACCATATATTTT. Protein product: CASSEATGSGNTIYF.

The rearrangement joins TRBV6-1 to TRBJ1-1; 7 bases fit TRBD1. The junction had 2 bases not matched to a gene; V was cut back by 6 bases and J by 1 base. The CDR3 has 13 amino acids. The germline gives CDR1 MNHNS, CDR2 SASEGT. The CDR3 sequence: CASRGQTNTEAFF. The CDR3 nucleotides read TGTGCCAGCAGGGGACAGACGAACACTGAAGCTTTCTTT.

The V and J genes are TRBV5-4 and TRBJ1-1, with no clear D. The CDR3 loop spans 14 amino acids. V was shortened by 3 bases and J by 3 bases, with 12 bases between the two germline ends. Germline lookup yields CDR1 SGHNT and CDR2 YYREEE (reference sequence). The CDR3 sequence is CASSSPRYDTEAFF. CDR3 nucleotide sequence: TGTGCCAGCAGCTCACCCCGTTACGACACTGAAGCTTTCTTT. The full variable domain, its missing parts supplied by reference TRBV5-4 and TRBJ1-1, is ETGVTQSPTHLIKTRGQQVTLRCSSQSGHNTVSWYQQALGQGPQFIFQYYREEENGRGNFPPRFSGLQFPNYSSELNVNALELDDSALYLCASSSPRYDTEAFFGQGTRLTVV.

This sequence joins TRBV5-4 and TRBJ1-2, with TRBD1 as a possible D gene (5 bases). The germline V gene encodes CDR1 SGHNT and CDR2 YYREEE (reference sequence). V was pared by 2 bases and J by 4 bases, with 9 bases between. There are 13 residues in the CDR3. CDR3 amino acids: CASSFDRIYGYTF. The CDR3, as DNA: TGTGCCAGCAGCTTCGACAGAATCTATGGCTACACCTTC.

This clone was detected once. The CDR3 loop reads CASSPNRERSYTF. Here the CDR3 DNA reads TGTGCCAGCTCACCCAACAGGGAAAGGAGCTACACCTTC. This chain links TRBV18 with TRBJ1-2, with D maybe TRBD1 (6 bases). This CDR3 region has 13 residues. The V and J ends lost 3 bases and 9 bases respectively, with 14 bases between them. Germline V gene lookup returns CDR1 KGHSH and CDR2 LQKENI.

This chain joins TRBV19 and TRBJ1-2, with a possible D match to TRBD1 (6 bases). The V and J ends lost 7 bases and 3 bases respectively, with 12 bases between them. The germline gives CDR1 LNHDA, CDR2 SQIVND (reference sequence). The CDR3 totals 13 residues. The CDR3 sequence is CASKKGEYYGYTF. The DNA of the CDR3 is TGTGCCAGTAAGAAGGGGGAATACTATGGCTACACCTTC.

The rearrangement uses TRBV28 and TRBJ2-3; D is undetermined. The V end was cut by 3 bases, the J end by 2 bases, with 15 bases between. The V gene's germline CDR1 is MDHEN and CDR2 SYDVKM. CDR3 length: 16 amino acids. CDR3 in amino acids: CASSFLFASATDTQYF. The CDR3 DNA reads TGTGCCAGCAGTTTCTTATTCGCGTCGGCCACAGATACGCAGTATTTT.

The chain joins TRBV13 to TRBJ2-1, with D perhaps TRBD1 (5 bases). This CDR3 region has 13 residues. Germline-derived CDR1 and CDR2 are PRHDT and FYEKMQ (reference sequence). Trimming stripped 3 bases from V and 4 bases from J, with 7 bases between. CDR3 amino acids: CASSFQGYNEQFF. The CDR3 DNA sequence: TGTGCCAGCAGCTTTCAGGGATACAATGAGCAGTTCTTC. The full variable domain, with the rest looked up from reference TRBV13 and TRBJ2-1, is AAGVIQSPRHLIKEKRETATLKCYPIPRHDTVYWYQQGPGQDPQFLISFYEKMQSDKGSIPDRFSAQQFSDYHSELNMSSLELGDSALYFCASSFQGYNEQFFGPGTRLTVL.

This chain joins TRBV18 and TRBJ1-3; 8 bases are shared with TRBD1. The CDR3 is 14 amino acids. V shed 3 bases, J shed 7 bases, and the junction held 5 bases outside the gene matches. Germline V gives CDR1 KGHSH, CDR2 LQKENI. CDR3 sequence (DNA): TGTGCCAGCTCACCGACAGGGGATAGGAACACCATATATTTT. Its translation: CASSPTGDRNTIYF. The full variable domain, with the rest looked up from reference TRBV18 and TRBJ1-3, is NAGVMQNPRHLVRRRGQEARLRCSPMKGHSHVYWYRQLPEEGLKFMVYLQKENIIDESGMPKERFSAEFPKEGPSILRIQQVVRGDSAAYFCASSPTGDRNTIYFGEGSWLTVV.

The chain links TRBV5-1 to TRBJ1-4, with TRBD1 matching 7 bases. J was trimmed by 7 bases and V by 0 bases; bases with no gene match: 6. This CDR3 is built from 15 residues. Germline CDR1 reads SGHRS; CDR2 reads YFSETQ. Here the CDR3 reads CASSLEGARGEKLFF. The DNA for the CDR3 is TGCGCCAGCAGCTTGGAGGGGGCGCGGGGTGAAAAACTGTTTTTT.

This chain's CDR3 is CASSHLGGGAYGYTF. CDR3 nucleotide sequence: TGTGCCAGCAGCCACCTCGGGGGGGGCGCCTATGGCTACACCTTC. The V gene is TRBV6-5, the J gene TRBJ1-2, with D maybe TRBD1 (6 bases). The CDR3 has 15 residues. V dropped 6 bases and J dropped 4 bases, with 18 bases sitting between them. Germline lookup yields CDR1 MNHEY and CDR2 SVGAGI.

This clone was seen only a few times. V gene TRBV6-1 combines with J gene TRBJ2-7; 12 bases fit TRBD1. CDR3 length: 15 residues. The V and J ends lost 3 bases and 6 bases, in that order; junction bases with no gene match: 6. From germline, CDR1 is MNHNS and CDR2 SASEGT. This chain's CDR3 is CASSELGTGGREQYF. CDR3 nucleotide sequence: TGTGCCAGCAGTGAGTTGGGGACAGGGGGCCGCGAGCAGTACTTC.

CDR3 loop: CASSHIWGSGTEAFF. CDR3 coding DNA: TGCGCCAGCAGCCACATCTGGGGTAGCGGGACTGAAGCTTTCTTT. The chain has TRBV4-1 and TRBJ1-1; D uncertain. The germline CDR1 and CDR2 sequences are MGHRA and YSYEKL. The CDR3 runs 15 residues. Trimming left V 3 bases short and J 5 bases short, with 16 bases between.

The count of this clone is one. The rearrangement uses TRBV10-2 and TRBJ2-5, with unresolved D. With 0 bases removed from V and 5 bases from J, the gap between germline ends came to 13 bases. The CDR3 contains 15 residues. Germline V gene data show CDR1 as WSHSY and CDR2 as SAAADI. The CDR3 spells CASSESNYGSETQYF. DNA of the CDR3: TGCGCCAGCAGTGAGTCGAACTACGGATCCGAGACCCAGTACTTC.

In this sample, this clone turned up once. This chain joins TRBV19 and TRBJ2-7; D possibly matches TRBD1 or TRBD2 (7 bases each). V gave up 3 bases and J gave up 1 base, with 13 bases separating them. Germline V gives CDR1 LNHDA, CDR2 SQIVND (reference sequence). There are 15 residues in the CDR3. The CDR3 loop reads CASSIRQGGSYEQYF. Written as DNA, the CDR3 is TGTGCCAGTAGTATCAGACAGGGAGGGTCCTACGAGCAGTACTTC.

V is TRBV18 and J is TRBJ2-5, with a possible D match to TRBD2 (6 bases). CDR3 size: 15 residues. CDR1 and CDR2 (germline): KGHSH, LQKENI. Between the trimmed V and J ends, which lost 0 bases and 3 bases, there was a span of 11 bases. Here the CDR3 reads CASSPPRGFKETQYF. The DNA of the CDR3 is TGTGCCAGCTCACCACCGCGGGGATTCAAAGAGACCCAGTACTTC.